These T cell receptor beta chains were read from a single sample in a study of cytomegalovirus exposure and HLA in healthy donors. Data came from immunoSEQ multiplex PCR; TCRdb stores just in-frame clones and leaves some out. Here the sample spans more than 85,000 clones, less than 80% being singletons. Material for sequencing was PBMCs. Receptors originate from a woman aged 50 to 60 in good health and CMV-seropositive. The CDR3 runs from the conserved cysteine through the conserved F or W. A D gene is named only where the DNA matches it firmly. The size of a clone is reported for some rows only, either as once, few or many, or as a class for expanded clones.

d_gene: TRBD2
abundance: .
v_gene: TRBV5-1
j_gene: TRBJ2-1
CDR3aa: CASSKELAGGSSYNEQFF
CDR3nt: TGCGCCAGCAGTAAAGAGCTAGCGGGAGGGAGCTCCTACAATGAGCAGTTCTTC

d_gene: TRBD2
abundance: .
v_gene: TRBV7-2
j_gene: TRBJ2-1
CDR3aa: CASSLERGYNEQFF
CDR3nt: TGTGCCAGCAGCTTGGAGCGGGGGTACAATGAGCAGTTCTTC

d_gene: .
abundance: .
v_gene: TRBV7-2
j_gene: TRBJ2-2
CDR3aa: CASSSAHTPYTGELFF
CDR3nt: TGTGCCAGCAGCTCAGCACATACCCCCTACACCGGGGAGCTGTTTTTT

d_gene: TRBD2
abundance: .
v_gene: TRBV7-2
j_gene: TRBJ2-7
CDR3aa: CASSSPVGLAGGGEQYF
CDR3nt: TGTGCCAGCAGCTCCCCCGTAGGACTAGCGGGAGGCGGAGAGCAGTACTTC

d_gene: .
abundance: .
v_gene: TRBV4-2
j_gene: TRBJ1-4
CDR3aa: CASSQPDSWGEKLFF
CDR3nt: TGTGCCAGCAGCCAACCGGACTCTTGGGGTGAAAAACTGTTTTTT

d_gene: .
abundance: .
v_gene: TRBV7-7
j_gene: TRBJ2-2
CDR3aa: CASSLRAGHTGELFF
CDR3nt: TGTGCCAGCAGCTTGCGAGCTGGGCACACCGGGGAGCTGTTTTTT

d_gene: TRBD2
abundance: .
v_gene: TRBV27
j_gene: TRBJ2-7
CDR3aa: CASSWGLAGGSYEQYF
CDR3nt: TGTGCCAGCAGTTGGGGACTAGCGGGAGGGTCCTACGAGCAGTACTTC

d_gene: TRBD1
abundance: .
v_gene: TRBV11-2
j_gene: TRBJ1-1
CDR3aa: CASSLVGGQGSEAFF
CDR3nt: TGTGCCAGCAGCTTAGTAGGAGGACAGGGCTCTGAAGCTTTCTTT

d_gene: TRBD1
abundance: .
v_gene: TRBV25-1
j_gene: TRBJ1-2
CDR3aa: CASSEQDRDGYTF
CDR3nt: TGTGCCAGCAGTGAGCAGGACAGGGATGGCTACACCTTC

d_gene: .
abundance: few
v_gene: TRBV27
j_gene: TRBJ1-4
CDR3aa: CASSLSIRGMGATNEKLFF
CDR3nt: TGTGCCAGCAGTTTAAGTATTCGGGGTATGGGAGCAACTAATGAAAAACTGTTTTTT

d_gene: TRBD2
abundance: .
v_gene: TRBV4-1
j_gene: TRBJ2-1
CDR3aa: CASSLGTSPYNEQFF
CDR3nt: TGCGCCAGCAGCCTAGGGACTAGTCCCTACAATGAGCAGTTCTTC

d_gene: .
abundance: few
v_gene: TRBV7-2
j_gene: TRBJ1-1
CDR3aa: CASSSSLGAAFF
CDR3nt: TGTGCCAGCAGCTCATCTTTGGGGGCAGCTTTCTTT

d_gene: .
abundance: once
v_gene: TRBV18
j_gene: TRBJ1-2
CDR3aa: CASSTGTPGYGYTF
CDR3nt: TGTGCCAGCTCAACCGGGACACCCGGCTATGGCTACACCTTC

d_gene: .
abundance: .
v_gene: TRBV5-1
j_gene: TRBJ2-7
CDR3aa: CASSIQNDEQYF
CDR3nt: TGCGCCAGCAGCATCCAGAATGACGAGCAGTACTTC

d_gene: .
abundance: .
v_gene: TRBV6-5
j_gene: TRBJ1-6
CDR3aa: CASSYSIGSVALHF
CDR3nt: TGTGCCAGCAGTTACTCGATTGGTTCAGTGGCCCTCCACTTT

d_gene: TRBD1
abundance: .
v_gene: TRBV15
j_gene: TRBJ1-1
CDR3aa: CATSRLPGQGETEAFF
CDR3nt: TGTGCCACCAGCAGACTGCCGGGACAGGGGGAAACTGAAGCTTTCTTT

d_gene: TRBD1
abundance: once
v_gene: TRBV6-1
j_gene: TRBJ1-4
CDR3aa: CASSDLDRGLEKLFF
CDR3nt: TGTGCCAGCAGTGATCTCGACAGGGGGCTGGAAAAACTGTTTTTT

d_gene: TRBD1
abundance: .
v_gene: TRBV4-1
j_gene: TRBJ2-2
CDR3aa: CASSQTGGTTGELFF
CDR3nt: TGCGCCAGCAGCCAAACAGGGGGAACCACCGGGGAGCTGTTTTTT

d_gene: TRBD2
abundance: once
v_gene: TRBV19
j_gene: TRBJ2-2
CDR3aa: CASSMVAGTGYLGELFF
CDR3nt: TGTGCCAGTAGTATGGTAGCGGGAACAGGGTATCTCGGGGAGCTGTTTTTT

d_gene: .
abundance: once
v_gene: TRBV10-3
j_gene: TRBJ1-2
CDR3aa: CAIGGGGDHNYGYTF
CDR3nt: TGTGCCATCGGAGGAGGAGGGGACCATAACTATGGCTACACCTTC

d_gene: TRBD1
abundance: .
v_gene: TRBV5-4
j_gene: TRBJ2-5
CDR3aa: CASSRYRGPETQYF
CDR3nt: TGTGCCAGCAGCCGATACAGGGGGCCAGAGACCCAGTACTTC

d_gene: .
abundance: .
v_gene: TRBV27
j_gene: TRBJ1-1
CDR3aa: CASSFQIRGGEAFF
CDR3nt: TGTGCCAGCAGTTTTCAAATAAGGGGCGGTGAAGCTTTCTTT

d_gene: .
abundance: .
v_gene: TRBV5-5
j_gene: TRBJ1-1
CDR3aa: CASSLAAGVTEAFF
CDR3nt: TGTGCCAGCAGCTTGGCCGCGGGGGTCACTGAAGCTTTCTTT

d_gene: TRBD1
abundance: .
v_gene: TRBV5-1
j_gene: TRBJ2-3
CDR3aa: CASSLEGGQGAVADTQYF
CDR3nt: TGCGCCAGCAGCTTGGAGGGGGGACAGGGGGCCGTGGCAGATACGCAGTATTTT

d_gene: .
abundance: .
v_gene: TRBV9
j_gene: TRBJ2-5
CDR3aa: CASSVIAGSATQYF
CDR3nt: TGTGCCAGCAGCGTAATCGCGGGATCGGCGACCCAGTACTTC

d_gene: TRBD1
abundance: .
v_gene: TRBV29-1
j_gene: TRBJ2-6
CDR3aa: CSAVYRGLGANGLTF
CDR3nt: TGCAGCGCCGTTTACAGGGGGCTTGGGGCCAACGGCCTGACTTTC

d_gene: TRBD1
abundance: .
v_gene: TRBV6-1
j_gene: TRBJ2-4
CDR3aa: CASSAGTGWKNIQYF
CDR3nt: TGTGCCAGCAGTGCCGGGACAGGATGGAAAAACATTCAGTACTTC

d_gene: TRBD2
abundance: few
v_gene: TRBV9
j_gene: TRBJ2-4
CDR3aa: CASSLGSGGAKNIQYF
CDR3nt: TGTGCCAGCAGCTTGGGCAGCGGGGGTGCCAAAAACATTCAGTACTTC

d_gene: TRBD1
abundance: .
v_gene: TRBV5-6
j_gene: TRBJ2-3
CDR3aa: CASSKGQGAEDTQYF
CDR3nt: TGTGCCAGCAGCAAGGGACAGGGGGCAGAAGATACGCAGTATTTT

d_gene: TRBD2
abundance: .
v_gene: TRBV27
j_gene: TRBJ2-2
CDR3aa: CASRTGLAGGGTGELFF
CDR3nt: TGTGCCAGCAGAACCGGACTAGCGGGAGGAGGGACCGGGGAGCTGTTTTTT

d_gene: .
abundance: .
v_gene: TRBV19
j_gene: TRBJ1-5
CDR3aa: CASSIPNRGNQPQHF
CDR3nt: TGTGCCAGTAGTATCCCTAACAGGGGCAATCAGCCCCAGCATTTT

d_gene: .
abundance: .
v_gene: TRBV2
j_gene: TRBJ1-2
CDR3aa: CASMADYGYTF
CDR3nt: TGTGCCAGCATGGCAGATTATGGCTACACCTTC

d_gene: .
abundance: .
v_gene: TRBV5-8
j_gene: TRBJ1-2
CDR3aa: CAISDREYGYTF
CDR3nt: TGTGCCATTTCGGACAGAGAGTATGGCTACACCTTC

d_gene: .
abundance: .
v_gene: TRBV9
j_gene: TRBJ2-1
CDR3aa: CASSSWDSNNEQFF
CDR3nt: TGTGCCAGCAGCTCCTGGGACTCAAACAATGAGCAGTTCTTC

d_gene: .
abundance: .
v_gene: TRBV11-2
j_gene: TRBJ2-7
CDR3aa: CASSLVWEKGQYF
CDR3nt: TGTGCCAGCAGCTTAGTATGGGAGAAGGGGCAGTACTTC

d_gene: TRBD1
abundance: .
v_gene: TRBV7-9
j_gene: TRBJ2-2
CDR3aa: CASSLGWTGETGELFF
CDR3nt: TGTGCCAGCAGCTTAGGGTGGACAGGGGAAACCGGGGAGCTGTTTTTT

d_gene: TRBD2
abundance: once
v_gene: TRBV29-1
j_gene: TRBJ2-5
CDR3aa: CSPRLAGEETQYF
CDR3nt: TGCAGCCCGAGACTAGCGGGAGAAGAGACCCAGTACTTC

d_gene: .
abundance: .
v_gene: TRBV2
j_gene: TRBJ1-3
CDR3aa: CASSEGLSGDGNTIYF
CDR3nt: TGTGCCAGCAGTGAAGGTTTATCAGGGGATGGAAACACCATATATTTT

d_gene: TRBD2
abundance: .
v_gene: TRBV9
j_gene: TRBJ2-7
CDR3aa: CASSASGAVREQYF
CDR3nt: TGTGCCAGCAGCGCTAGCGGGGCCGTGAGGGAGCAGTACTTC

d_gene: TRBD1
abundance: few
v_gene: TRBV6-5
j_gene: TRBJ1-1
CDR3aa: CASSYRGQLNTEAFF
CDR3nt: TGTGCCAGCAGTTACAGGGGACAGCTGAACACTGAAGCTTTCTTT

d_gene: .
abundance: .
v_gene: TRBV4-1
j_gene: TRBJ2-5
CDR3aa: CASSQAGSIHAQETQYF
CDR3nt: TGCGCCAGCAGCCAAGCGGGGAGCATTCACGCCCAAGAGACCCAGTACTTC

d_gene: .
abundance: .
v_gene: TRBV27
j_gene: TRBJ2-3
CDR3aa: CASFGVGGPTDTQYF
CDR3nt: TGTGCCAGCTTCGGTGTAGGGGGACCCACAGATACGCAGTATTTT

d_gene: .
abundance: .
v_gene: TRBV9
j_gene: TRBJ2-1
CDR3aa: CASSPEGEIEQFF
CDR3nt: TGTGCCAGCAGCCCCGAGGGGGAGATTGAGCAGTTCTTC

d_gene: TRBD2
abundance: .
v_gene: TRBV5-1
j_gene: TRBJ2-2
CDR3aa: CASSPGTSSGELFF
CDR3nt: TGCGCCAGCAGCCCCGGGACTAGCTCCGGGGAGCTGTTTTTT

d_gene: .
abundance: .
v_gene: TRBV7-8
j_gene: TRBJ2-7
CDR3aa: CASSFAGFEQYF
CDR3nt: TGTGCCAGCAGCTTCGCAGGGTTCGAGCAGTACTTC